A selection of T cell receptor beta chains follows, all from one sample in a study of blood T cell repertoires in COVID-19. Measured with immunoSEQ multiplex PCR; TCRdb has only the in-frame clones, and not every one. In the table there are 160,000 or so clones, roughly four fifths of which are singletons. The source material was peripheral blood. The source is a woman aged 80 or over with acute or convalescent COVID-19. Both conserved end residues are part of each CDR3. Fields, in order: CDR3 protein, V gene, clone size. Only part of the rows carry a size: once, few, many, or a class if the clone is expanded.

CASSHMNTEAFF	TRBV27	NA
CASSIRGLAGARNEQFF	TRBV19	NA
CASSRIKTSGRDNEQFF	TRBV4-2	NA
CASSLRDRVIGYTF	TRBV19	once
CASSLEVGQGEYEQYF	TRBV7-9	NA
CASSLLRSGGAGELFF	TRBV28	NA
CASSRTGGYSGNTIYF	TRBV18	NA
CASSYYPTYNEQFF	TRBV27	NA
CSVEARDWTEAFF	TRBV29-1	NA
CASSLIDSYEQYF	TRBV12-3/TRBV12-4	NA
CASSTTSGYYNEQFF	TRBV5-4	NA
CASSPAGIGAYGYTF	TRBV3-1/TRBV3-2	once
CASSLTPLGDTQYF	TRBV5-1	NA
CASSVGGSNSPLHF	TRBV19	NA